This T cell receptor (beta chain) was recovered during a study of blood T cells in healthy people across ages. In terms of origin and age, donors were healthy Caucasian individuals from Russia aged roughly 6 to 95. PCR was performed a second time for roughly 7 to 12 cycles using a sample-barcoded 5' primer and a J-beta primer mix. TCRdb re-analysed the 5' RACE reads in MiXCR, keeping a single row per CDR3 protein. The repertoire holds some 920,000 distinct CDR3 sequences, with 45% to 60% as singletons. Trimming stripped 4 bases from V and 7 bases from J, with 8 bases between. CDR3 length: 11 amino acids. The germline CDR1 and CDR2 sequences are SGHRS and YFSETQ. This clonotype appeared a few times. Its target is unknown. Study-level points and caveats: Possibly, changes in expanded clonotypes were confounded because donor CMV status was unknown. Reliance upon unsorted PBMCs precluded definitive naive versus antigen-experienced comparison. Roughly linear declines in TCR beta diversity per million T cells occurred with age.

This receptor was obtained from a woman in her sixties or seventies in good health. The sequenced sample consisted of blood. J is TRBJ1-2 and V is TRBV5-1; D is undetermined. CDR3 bases: TGCGCCAGCAGCGAGGATCTTGGCTACACCTTC. Translation: CASSEDLGYTF.